This TCR beta chain was identified during a study of blood T cell repertoires in COVID-19. The overall study: T cells, B-cell-depleted T cells, or PBMCs supplied cDNA or gDNA.

Per the authors' pipeline: Reference gene primer amplification in the assay estimated nucleated cell counts. Libraries were prepared by immunoSEQ multiplex PCR; TCRdb keeps only in-frame clonotypes and omits some of them. For V, J and clone size, that table is used; D and trimming come from the DNA. The data show around 130,000 clones, 85% seen once. This CDR3 spans 15 amino acids. In germline, CDR1 is MDHEN, CDR2 SYDVKM. V was shortened by 7 bases and J by 3 bases, with 18 bases between the two germline ends. What was sequenced was peripheral blood. The gene calls are TRBV28 and TRBJ1-1; maybe TRBD1 (5 bases). The source is a man aged 55 to 69 with acute or convalescent COVID-19. In DNA form, the CDR3 reads TGTGCCAGCACCCAAAGTCTGGGGGGGGACACTGAAGCTTTCTTT. Its translation: CASTQSLGGDTEAFF.